A single sample gave rise to the 30 T cell receptor beta chains below, sequenced in a study of long-term antiretroviral therapy in people with HIV. Assay version v3.0 of immunoSEQ was used, and it was run at survey level. Using immunoSEQ multiplex PCR, the repertoire was profiled, and TCRdb retains in-frame clones only, with some absent. The sample lists 25,000 to 35,000 clones, about 90% occurring once. The sequenced sample was unsorted PBMCs, obtained 1.8 years after starting antiretroviral therapy. The receptors here all came from a woman aged 18-30 years with HIV.

This rearrangement joins TRBV29-1 to TRBJ2-1, with D perhaps matching TRBD1 (5 bases). The CDR3 is 10 amino acids. Germline CDR1 is SQVTM and CDR2 is ANQGSEA. V lost 3 bases to trimming and J lost 9 bases, with 6 bases between them. The CDR3 protein is CSVDGAEQFF. The CDR3 coding sequence is TGCAGCGTTGATGGGGCTGAGCAGTTCTTC.

This sequence joins TRBV28 and TRBJ2-3; tentative D call: TRBD2 (6 bases). The CDR3 totals 15 residues. V was cut by 5 bases and J by 2 bases, with 14 bases left in between. Germline assignment: CDR1 MDHEN and CDR2 SYDVKM. The CDR3 protein is CASSPPPRDTDTQYF. CDR3 DNA: TGTGCCAGCAGTCCCCCCCCGCGGGACACAGATACGCAGTATTTT.

V usage is TRBV15 and J usage is TRBJ1-2; D might be TRBD1 (6 bases). This CDR3 comprises 20 residues. The V gene's germline CDR1 is LNHNV and CDR2 YYDKDF (reference sequence). Trimming shortened V by 0 bases and J by 4 bases, and 27 bases separated the two germline ends. The CDR3 region has the DNA TGTGCCACCAGCAGAGATAAGAATGGGTTTGGGGACAATAAATTCTATGGCTACACCTTC. Translating gives CATSRDKNGFGDNKFYGYTF.

The genes are TRBV10-3 and TRBJ2-5, with 9 nucleotides matching TRBD2. Germline V lookup: CDR1 ENHRY, CDR2 SYGVKD. V lost 0 bases and J lost 0; bases outside the gene matches: 5. The CDR3 consists of 17 residues. The CDR3 loop reads CAISESMAGGNQETQYF. CDR3 nucleotide sequence: TGTGCCATCAGTGAGTCGATGGCGGGAGGGAACCAAGAGACCCAGTACTTC.

CDR3: CASRLGGRRELFF. The CDR3, as DNA: TGTGCCAGCAGACTAGGGGGGCGCCGGGAGCTGTTTTTT. The V and J genes are TRBV7-2 and TRBJ2-2, with D perhaps matching TRBD1 or TRBD2 (6 bases each). This CDR3 is 13 amino acids long. V lost 6 bases and J 9 bases, leaving 14 bases between the germline ends. Per germline, CDR1 SGHTA and CDR2 FQGNSA.

The count of this clone is one. CDR3 sequence (DNA): TGTGCCAGCAGTAACGGACTAGCGAGACATCAAGAGACCCAGTACTTC. Translation: CASSNGLARHQETQYF. This chain links TRBV2 with TRBJ2-5; 9 nucleotides line up with TRBD2. Germline V gives CDR1 SNHLY, CDR2 FYNNEI. Trimming took 5 bases from V and 2 from J; bases not matched to a gene: 9. This CDR3 has 16 amino acids.

The rearrangement joins TRBV6-1 to TRBJ1-6; no clear D. Trimming stripped 1 base from V and 6 bases from J, with 10 bases between. This CDR3 is built from 15 residues. In germline, CDR1 is MNHNS, CDR2 SASEGT. CDR3 region: CASSEVTVLNSPLHF. CDR3 coding DNA: TGTGCCAGCAGTGAAGTTACAGTTCTTAATTCACCCCTCCACTTT.

V usage is TRBV5-5 and J usage is TRBJ2-7, with TRBD2 identical over 8 bases. Trimming at V came to 5 bases and at J to 4 bases, leaving 17 bases not matched to a gene. Germline-derived CDR1 and CDR2 are SGHKS and YYEKEE (reference sequence). The CDR3 is made up of 17 amino acids. CDR3 in DNA: TGTGCCAGCAGAGAGCTACTAGCGGCCATACCCTATTACGAGCAGTACTTC. Encoded protein: CASRELLAAIPYYEQYF.

This rearrangement joins TRBV6-4 to TRBJ1-2; TRBD1 is a possible D gene (6 bases). Germline CDR1 MRHNA, CDR2 SNTAGT. The CDR3 is 22 residues long. V dropped 2 bases and J dropped 4 bases, with 35 bases sitting between them. The CDR3 loop reads CASSDPDNAWSGQVHLSYGYTF. The CDR3 DNA is TGTGCCAGCAGTGACCCCGACAATGCGTGGTCGGGACAAGTCCACCTCAGCTATGGCTACACCTTC.

CDR3 bases: TGTGCCAGCAGCCCGAGCGGGAGGGCCCTCGGAGCGGATACGCAGTATTTT. Encoded protein: CASSPSGRALGADTQYF. The chain couples TRBV2 to TRBJ2-3; 10 nucleotides align to TRBD2. This CDR3 is built from 17 residues. Germline lookup yields CDR1 SNHLY and CDR2 FYNNEI. V lost 6 bases and J lost 6; bases outside the gene matches: 15.

In DNA, the CDR3 is TGTGCCAGCTCGCTCCAGTCGGTGGATTTAGGTGAAAAACTGTTTTTT. It translates to CASSLQSVDLGEKLFF. This chain connects TRBV18 to TRBJ1-4; no firm D call. Germline V gives CDR1 KGHSH, CDR2 LQKENI. V dropped 6 bases and J dropped 7 bases, with 21 bases sitting between them. CDR3 length: 16 residues.

The gene calls are TRBV6-5 and TRBJ2-2; unclear D gene. Germline assignment: CDR1 MNHEY and CDR2 SVGAGI. The V gene lost 2 bases and the J gene lost 4 bases, with 8 bases spanning the gap. This CDR3 is 14 amino acids long. In DNA, the CDR3 is TGTGCCAGCAGTTACGAGTTCTTCACCGGGGAGCTGTTTTTT. Residues: CASSYEFFTGELFF.

V gene TRBV10-3 combines with J gene TRBJ1-4; possible D gene TRBD1, 6 bases. The CDR3 consists of 14 residues. V lost 10 bases, J lost 7 bases, and 19 bases lay in between. CDR1 ENHRY and CDR2 SYGVKD come from the germline V gene. The chain's CDR3 is CATQMGGRGEKLFF. In DNA, the CDR3 is TGTGCCACCCAAATGGGGGGCCGGGGTGAAAAACTGTTTTTT.

The chain uses TRBV6-5 and TRBJ1-3, with no clear D. Germline V gene lookup returns CDR1 MNHEY and CDR2 SVGAGI. Trimming removed 0 bases at V and 4 bases at J, with 10 bases between. The length of the CDR3 is 15 residues. The CDR3 here is CASSYSGVGGNTIYF. As DNA, the CDR3 is TGTGCCAGCAGTTACTCCGGAGTGGGGGGAAACACCATATATTTT.

A few counts support this clone. This chain connects TRBV5-1 to TRBJ2-3; 8 bases are a match to TRBD2. Germline CDR1 and CDR2: SGHRS and YFSETQ. The CDR3 length is 14 residues. The V segment lost 6 bases and the J segment 4 bases; nucleotides outside the gene matches: 7. The CDR3 here is CASTGTSRADTQYF. The CDR3 nucleotides read TGCGCCAGCACCGGGACTAGTCGTGCAGATACGCAGTATTTT.

The V gene is TRBV9, the J gene TRBJ1-3; maybe TRBD1 (5 bases). In germline, CDR1 is SGDLS, CDR2 YYNGEE. The CDR3 consists of 16 residues. Between the trimmed V and J ends, which lost 4 bases and 2 bases, there was a span of 16 bases. As DNA, the CDR3 is TGTGCCAGCAGCCCCGACCCGCGGGGGGCTGGAAACACCATATATTTT. This encodes CASSPDPRGAGNTIYF. Full variable domain (outside the CDR3, taken from reference TRBV9 and TRBJ1-3): DSGVTQTPKHLITATGQRVTLRCSPRSGDLSVYWYQQSLDQGLQFLIQYYNGEERAKGNILERFSAQQFPDLHSELNLSSLELGDSALYFCASSPDPRGAGNTIYFGEGSWLTVV.

The J gene is TRBJ2-2, the V gene TRBV19; D might be TRBD1 (5 bases). Trimming pared 5 bases from V and 4 bases from J, leaving 11 bases between. The CDR3 is made up of 14 amino acids. From germline, CDR1 is LNHDA and CDR2 SQIVND (reference sequence). In DNA form, the CDR3 reads TGTGCCAGTAGTTATCAGGGCGGCACCGGGGAGCTGTTTTTT. The encoded protein is CASSYQGGTGELFF.

V and J are TRBV9 and TRBJ2-2; D uncertain. The germline CDR1 and CDR2 sequences are SGDLS and YYNGEE. The CDR3 is made up of 14 amino acids. Trimming shortened V by 0 bases and J by 5 bases, and 8 bases separated the two germline ends. DNA for the CDR3: TGTGCCAGCAGCGTAGACCCTGGGACCGGGGAGCTGTTTTTT. This codes for CASSVDPGTGELFF.

The genes are TRBV7-2 and TRBJ2-7; no clear D gene. The germline gives CDR1 SGHTA, CDR2 FQGNSA. The CDR3 extends over 13 amino acids. V was pared by 3 bases and J by 0 bases, with 6 bases between. The CDR3 sequence: CASSFGVSYEQYF. CDR3 coding DNA: TGTGCCAGCAGCTTTGGTGTCTCCTACGAGCAGTACTTC. Supplemented by reference TRBV7-2 and TRBJ2-7, the full variable domain reads GAGVSQSPSNKVTEKGKDVELRCDPISGHTALYWYRQSLGQGLEFLIYFQGNSAPDKSGLPSDRFSAERTGGSVSTLTIQRTQQEDSAVYLCASSFGVSYEQYFGPGTRLTVT.

This chain connects TRBV28 to TRBJ1-5; 8 bases fit TRBD1. V was pared by 4 bases and J by 0 bases, with 5 bases of the junction left unmatched. Germline values: CDR1 MDHEN, CDR2 SYDVKM. This CDR3 has 16 amino acids. The CDR3 loop is CASSYPRGPSNQPQHF. CDR3 in DNA: TGTGCCAGCAGTTACCCCAGGGGGCCTAGCAATCAGCCCCAGCATTTT. Full variable domain (rest looked up from reference TRBV28 and TRBJ1-5): DVKVTQSSRYLVKRTGEKVFLECVQDMDHENMFWYRQDPGLGLRLIYFSYDVKMKEKGDIPEGYSVSREKKERFSLILESASTNQTSMYLCASSYPRGPSNQPQHFGDGTRLSIL.

This chain uses TRBV15 with TRBJ1-1; D call uncertain. Trimming left V 4 bases short and J 1 base short, with 7 bases between. The CDR3 has 13 amino acids. The germline CDR1 and CDR2 sequences are LNHNV and YYDKDF (reference sequence). The chain's CDR3 is CATSMGGNTEAFF. Here the CDR3 DNA reads TGTGCCACCAGCATGGGAGGGAACACTGAAGCTTTCTTT.

The chain is built from TRBV27 and TRBJ2-3; D gene ambiguous. This CDR3 contains 15 residues. Trimming took 6 bases from V and 5 from J, leaving 18 bases between them. From germline, CDR1 is MNHEY and CDR2 SMNVEV (reference sequence). CDR3 nucleotides: TGTGCCAGCAGCCTAAGAAGGGCCCGTCTAGATACGCAGTATTTT. This sequence encodes CASSLRRARLDTQYF.

The chain has TRBV5-1 and TRBJ2-3; TRBD2 matches 8 bases. Trimming at V came to 7 bases and at J to 4 bases, leaving 11 bases not matched to a gene. This CDR3 contains 15 residues. CDR1 and CDR2 (germline): SGHRS, YFSETQ. The DNA for the CDR3 is TGCGCCAGCGCCCCTTTACTAGCGGACGCAGATACGCAGTATTTT. It encodes CASAPLLADADTQYF.

The V call is TRBV6-5, the J call TRBJ2-1, with D tentatively TRBD1 (6 bases). CDR1 and CDR2 (germline): MNHEY, SVGAGI. This CDR3 has 15 amino acids. V lost 3 bases to trimming and J lost 7 bases, with 16 bases between them. CDR3 amino acids: CASSYPQGSQNEQFF. In DNA form, the CDR3 reads TGTGCCAGCAGTTATCCGCAGGGGAGTCAAAATGAGCAGTTCTTC.

The chain couples TRBV6-5 to TRBJ1-2; perhaps TRBD1 as D (6 bases). CDR3 length: 11 residues. The V gene lost 7 bases and the J gene lost 5 bases, with 8 bases spanning the gap. Germline V gives CDR1 MNHEY, CDR2 SVGAGI. As DNA, the CDR3 is TGTGCCAGCAAGGGGGGGTATGGCTACACCTTC. Translating gives CASKGGYGYTF.

J is TRBJ2-2 and V is TRBV9; D is unresolved. V shed 4 bases and J shed 0 bases, with 13 bases lying between them. The CDR3 is 16 residues long. The V gene's germline CDR1 is SGDLS and CDR2 YYNGEE. CDR3: CASSMSRLPNTGELFF. For the CDR3, the DNA is TGTGCCAGCAGCATGTCCCGGCTGCCGAACACCGGGGAGCTGTTTTTT.

The CDR3 DNA reads as TGTGCCAGCAGTTACCCCTTCAAGGATAATGAGCAGTTCTTC. Translating it yields CASSYPFKDNEQFF. This chain joins TRBV6-5 and TRBJ2-1, with D uncertain. The CDR3 extends over 14 amino acids. Germline CDR1 MNHEY, CDR2 SVGAGI. The germline V and J ends were trimmed by 2 bases and 7 bases, with 12 bases remaining between them.

This chain connects TRBV19 to TRBJ1-2; 9 positions agree with TRBD1. CDR1 is LNHDA and CDR2 is SQIVND in the germline V gene (reference sequence). The CDR3 totals 16 residues. The trim removed 6 bases at V and 0 bases at J, leaving 8 bases unmatched. The CDR3 DNA reads as TGTGCCAGTAGCCGGCCCGGGACAGGGACTAACTATGGCTACACCTTC. Its protein is CASSRPGTGTNYGYTF.

The rearrangement joins TRBV5-1 to TRBJ2-5; D may be TRBD1 (6 bases). Trimming removed 4 bases at V and 5 bases at J, with 15 bases between. The CDR3 is 14 residues long. CDR1 is SGHRS, CDR2 YFSETQ, per germline. This CDR3 reads CASSSTGPHETQYF. CDR3 sequence (DNA): TGCGCCAGCAGCAGTACAGGGCCCCACGAGACCCAGTACTTC.

The chain couples TRBV7-2 to TRBJ2-7, with D unresolved. V was clipped by 2 bases and J by 0 bases, with 2 bases between them. CDR3 length: 12 amino acids. The V gene's germline CDR1 is SGHTA and CDR2 FQGNSA. DNA of the CDR3: TGTGCCAGCAGCTTAAACTCCTACGAGCAGTACTTC. Translating it yields CASSLNSYEQYF.